This entry lists 4 T cell receptor beta chains sequenced from one sample in a study of CD8 T cells in ankylosing spondylitis. No antigen has been identified for these receptors. General study results and limits: Ankylosing spondylitis blood appeared to be characterized by a TCR beta motif of about eight highly homologous variants.

TCRdb called the 5' RACE reads again in MiXCR, with one record for every CDR3 protein. The data contain 200,000 to 250,000 distinct CDR3 sequences, about 18% of them singletons. Sequencing was carried out using blood, either unsorted or a sorted T cell fraction (not recorded which). The receptors were gathered from a male donor with ankylosing spondylitis.

As regards this clonotype: This may come from a read error, since a much larger clone is one base off. The V call is TRBV12-3 or TRBV12-4, the J call TRBJ2-3, with unresolved D. The CDR3 has 12 residues. In nucleotides, the CDR3 is TGTGCCAGCAGTTTAGTGGTGGATACGCAGTGTTTT. As protein: CASSLVVDTQCF.

In its sample, this clonotype was seen a few times. CDR3 bases: TGTGCCAGCAGTTTAGTGTCGGTGGGGGACGCTGAGCAGTTCTTC. Translated: CASSLVSVGDAEQFF. The chain carries TRBV28 and TRBJ2-1; either TRBD1 or TRBD2 may supply D (5 bases each). The length of the CDR3 is 15 residues. Germline V gene data show CDR1 as MDHEN and CDR2 as SYDVKM. V gave up 2 bases and J gave up 9 bases, with 17 bases separating them.

The rearrangement joins TRBV20-1 to TRBJ2-1, with 8 bases matching TRBD2. The CDR3 has 15 amino acids. The germline gives CDR1 DFQATT, CDR2 SNEGSKA (reference sequence). Losses at the gene ends were 6 bases for V and 6 bases for J; bases not matched to a gene: 13. CDR3 sequence reads: CSAPPGLGGFNEQFF. CDR3 DNA sequence: TGCAGTGCCCCCCCGGGACTAGGAGGCTTCAATGAGCAGTTCTTC.

This clonotype was seen many times. The gene calls are TRBV12-3 or TRBV12-4 and TRBJ2-7; D is uncertain. The CDR3 is 12 amino acids. V lost 2 bases and J 4 bases, leaving 6 bases between the germline ends. The CDR3 here is CASSLFVYEQYF. The CDR3, as DNA: TGTGCCAGCAGTTTATTCGTTTACGAGCAGTACTTC.